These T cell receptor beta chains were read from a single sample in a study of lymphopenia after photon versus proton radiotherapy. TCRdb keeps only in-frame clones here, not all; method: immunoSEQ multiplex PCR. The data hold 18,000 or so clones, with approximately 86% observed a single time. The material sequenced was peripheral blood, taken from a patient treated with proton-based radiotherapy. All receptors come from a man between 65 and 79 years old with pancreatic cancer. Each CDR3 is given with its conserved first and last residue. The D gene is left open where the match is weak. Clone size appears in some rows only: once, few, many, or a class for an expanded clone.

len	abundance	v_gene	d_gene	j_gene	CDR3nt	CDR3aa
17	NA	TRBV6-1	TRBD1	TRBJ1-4	TGTGCCAGCAGTGAAGCCCCGGGACAGGGGATAGGCGAAAAACTGTTTTTT	CASSEAPGQGIGEKLFF
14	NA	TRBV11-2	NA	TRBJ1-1	TGTGCCAGCAGCCGGGGTCGGGCGAACACTGAAGCTTTCTTT	CASSRGRANTEAFF
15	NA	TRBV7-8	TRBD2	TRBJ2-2	TGTGCCAGCAGCTTTAGCGGGGGGACCACCGGGGAGCTGTTTTTT	CASSFSGGTTGELFF
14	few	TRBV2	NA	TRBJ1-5	TGTGCCAGCAGGTCGGAACAGGGCCCTCAGCCCCAGCATTTT	CASRSEQGPQPQHF
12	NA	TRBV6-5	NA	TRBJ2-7	TGTGCCACCACAGGGCTCACCTACGAGCAGTACTTC	CATTGLTYEQYF
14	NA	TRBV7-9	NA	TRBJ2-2	TGTGCCAGCAGCTTTTTCGAGGACACCGGGGAGCTGTTTTTT	CASSFFEDTGELFF
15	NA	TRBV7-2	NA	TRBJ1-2	TGTGCCAGCAGCTTAGCGGGGGGCGGAAACTATGGCTACACCTTC	CASSLAGGGNYGYTF
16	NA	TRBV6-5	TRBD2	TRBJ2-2	TGTGCCAGCAGTTACCGAGTCAGCGGGGGGGCCGGGGAGCTGTTTTTT	CASSYRVSGGAGELFF
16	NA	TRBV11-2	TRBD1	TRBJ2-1	TGTGCCAGCAGTTCCTGGACAGGGGGATCCTACAATGAGCAGTTCTTC	CASSSWTGGSYNEQFF
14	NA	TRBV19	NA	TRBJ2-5	TGTGCCAGTAGTATAGGCAGGGGACGGGAGACCCAGTACTTC	CASSIGRGRETQYF
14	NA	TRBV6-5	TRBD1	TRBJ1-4	TGTGCCAGCAGGAAGACAGGGGGAGATGAAAAACTGTTTTTT	CASRKTGGDEKLFF
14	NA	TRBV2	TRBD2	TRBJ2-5	TGTGCCAGCAGTTTTACTAGCGGGGGAGAGACCCAGTACTTC	CASSFTSGGETQYF
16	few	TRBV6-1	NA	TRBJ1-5	TGTGCCAGCAGTGGGGGGGGTGCAGGTCTAAATCAGCCCCAGCATTTT	CASSGGGAGLNQPQHF
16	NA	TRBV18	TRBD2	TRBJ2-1	TGTGCCAGCTCACCAAAGACGAGCGGGATTAACAATGAGCAGTTCTTC	CASSPKTSGINNEQFF
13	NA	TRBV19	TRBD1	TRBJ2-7	TGTGCCTCAGGAGGACAGGGGGCCTACGAGCAGTACTTC	CASGGQGAYEQYF
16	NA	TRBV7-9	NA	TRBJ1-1	TGTGCCAGCAGCTTGGAGGGGGGCTGGGAGAACACTGAAGCTTTCTTT	CASSLEGGWENTEAFF
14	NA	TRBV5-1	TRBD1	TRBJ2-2	TGCGCCAGCAGCTGGACAGGGAACACCGGGGAGCTGTTTTTT	CASSWTGNTGELFF
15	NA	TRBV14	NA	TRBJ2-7	TGTGCCAGCAGCCGGGGGAGGGGGGGCTCTTACGAGCAGTACTTC	CASSRGRGGSYEQYF
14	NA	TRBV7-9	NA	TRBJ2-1	TGTGCCAGCAGCTTATCCAGCTCCTACAATGAGCAGTTCTTC	CASSLSSSYNEQFF
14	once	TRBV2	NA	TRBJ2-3	TGTGCCAGCAGCTGGACGGCTAGCACAGATACGCAGTATTTT	CASSWTASTDTQYF
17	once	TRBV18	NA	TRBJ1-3	TGTGCCAGCTCACCGCGGGAGGGCCCTTCCTCTGGAAACACCATATATTTT	CASSPREGPSSGNTIYF
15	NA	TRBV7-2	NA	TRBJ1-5	TGTGCCAGCAGCTTGGGGGGAGATAACAATCAGCCCCAGCATTTT	CASSLGGDNNQPQHF
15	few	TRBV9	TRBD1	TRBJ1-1	TGTGCCAGCAGCGCTGGGGGACAGGGGACGACTGAAGCTTTCTTT	CASSAGGQGTTEAFF
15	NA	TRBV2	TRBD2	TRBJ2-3	TGTGCCAGCAGTGCAACGGGAGGGAGCACAGATACGCAGTATTTT	CASSATGGSTDTQYF
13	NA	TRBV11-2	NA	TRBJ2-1	TGTGCCAGCACAGTAGGGGTTTACAATGAGCAGTTCTTC	CASTVGVYNEQFF
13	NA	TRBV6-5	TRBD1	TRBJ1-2	TGTGCCAGCAGGAGACAGGGGGCAGGAGGCTACACCTTC	CASRRQGAGGYTF
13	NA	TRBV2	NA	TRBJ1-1	TGTGCCAGCGGAGACAGGAGAAATACTGAAGCTTTCTTT	CASGDRRNTEAFF
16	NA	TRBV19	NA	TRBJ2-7	TGTGCCAGTAGTATAGTGGGACAAAGGAGCTCCTACGAGCAGTACTTC	CASSIVGQRSSYEQYF
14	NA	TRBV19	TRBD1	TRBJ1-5	TGTGCCAGTAGCACACAGGGGGCCGGTCAGCCCCAGCATTTT	CASSTQGAGQPQHF
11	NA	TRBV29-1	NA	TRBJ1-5	TGCAGCGTTGGGGACGGTCAGCCCCAGCATTTT	CSVGDGQPQHF
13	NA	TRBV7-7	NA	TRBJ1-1	TGTGCCAGCAGCGGGGGGCGAAACACTGAAGCTTTCTTT	CASSGGRNTEAFF
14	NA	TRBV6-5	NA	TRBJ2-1	TGTGCCAGCAACAAACCACAGGGTAACAATGAGCAGTTCTTC	CASNKPQGNNEQFF
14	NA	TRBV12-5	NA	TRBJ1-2	TGTGCTAGTGGTTTGTCGGAACAAAACTATGGCTACACCTTC	CASGLSEQNYGYTF
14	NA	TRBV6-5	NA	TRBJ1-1	TGTGCCAGCAGTTTCCTCTCGCAGGGCCAAGGAGCTTTCTTT	CASSFLSQGQGAFF
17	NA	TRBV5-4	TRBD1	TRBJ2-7	TGTGCCAGCAGTTTTGAGAATCCGGGACAGTTCTCCTACGAGCAGTACTTC	CASSFENPGQFSYEQYF
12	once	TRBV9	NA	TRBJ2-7	TGTGCCAGCAGCGTAGGACAGTCCGAGCAGTACTTC	CASSVGQSEQYF
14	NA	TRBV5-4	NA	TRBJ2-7	TGTGCCAGCAGCGCAGGGACTTACCCCTACGAGCAGTACTTC	CASSAGTYPYEQYF